This T cell receptor beta chain was obtained from a study of blood T cell repertoires in COVID-19. This CDR3 is built from 15 residues. CDR1 LGHNA and CDR2 YSLEER come from the germline V gene. V was clipped by 5 bases and J by 2 bases, with 12 bases between them. Authors' data handling: Using reference gene primer amplification, nucleated cell counts were estimated. Some clones are missing from TCRdb's copy, which holds only in-frame ones; the method was immunoSEQ multiplex PCR. V and J calls plus clone size are reproduced from that table; the DNA served to infer D and trimming. The sample yields 470,000 or so clones, 87% seen once.

Sequencing input: PBMCs or T cells enriched from blood (not recorded which). This clonotype was obtained from a woman in her late teens or twenties with acute COVID-19. This chain connects TRBV4-3 to TRBJ1-4; D may be TRBD1 (6 bases). The CDR3 coding sequence is TGCGCCAGCAGCTCTAGGGGGTCTACTAATGAAAAACTGTTTTTT. Protein: CASSSRGSTNEKLFF.